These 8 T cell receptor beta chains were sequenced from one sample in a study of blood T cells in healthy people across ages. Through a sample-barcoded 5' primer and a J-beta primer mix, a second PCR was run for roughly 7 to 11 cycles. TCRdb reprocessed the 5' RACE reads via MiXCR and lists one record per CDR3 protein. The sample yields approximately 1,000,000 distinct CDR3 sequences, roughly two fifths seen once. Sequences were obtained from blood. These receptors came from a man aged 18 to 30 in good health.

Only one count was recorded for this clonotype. This chain's CDR3 is CASSPGTQGNEQYF. DNA of the CDR3: TGTGCCAGCAGCCCCGGGACCCAGGGCAATGAGCAGTACTTC. The J gene is TRBJ2-7, the V gene TRBV5-4, with D tentatively TRBD1 or TRBD2 (5 bases each). The CDR3 runs to 14 residues. V was cut by 4 bases and J by 7 bases, with 18 bases left in between. Germline CDR1 is SGHNT and CDR2 is YYREEE (reference sequence). Full variable domain (remainder filled in from reference TRBV5-4 and TRBJ2-7): ETGVTQSPTHLIKTRGQQVTLRCSSQSGHNTVSWYQQALGQGPQFIFQYYREEENGRGNFPPRFSGLQFPNYSSELNVNALELDDSALYLCASSPGTQGNEQYFGPGTRLTVT.

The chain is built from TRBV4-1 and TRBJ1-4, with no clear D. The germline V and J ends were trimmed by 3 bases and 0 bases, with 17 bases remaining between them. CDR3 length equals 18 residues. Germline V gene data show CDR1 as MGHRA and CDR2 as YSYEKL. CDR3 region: CASSHEPGGSATNEKLFF. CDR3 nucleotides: TGCGCCAGCAGCCACGAACCAGGAGGATCTGCAACTAATGAAAAACTGTTTTTT.

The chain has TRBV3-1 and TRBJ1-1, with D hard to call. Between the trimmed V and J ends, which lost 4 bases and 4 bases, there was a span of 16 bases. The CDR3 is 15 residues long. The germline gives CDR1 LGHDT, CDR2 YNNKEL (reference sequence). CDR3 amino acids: CASSRSGFWGTEAFF. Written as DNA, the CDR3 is TGTGCCAGCAGCCGGTCGGGATTCTGGGGCACTGAAGCTTTCTTT.

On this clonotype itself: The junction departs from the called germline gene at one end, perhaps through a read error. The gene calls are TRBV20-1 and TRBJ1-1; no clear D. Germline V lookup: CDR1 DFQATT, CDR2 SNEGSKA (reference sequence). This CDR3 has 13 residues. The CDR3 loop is CNALGRGSTEAFF. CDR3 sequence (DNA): TGCAATGCTTTAGGCCGGGGAAGTACTGAAGCTTTCTTT.

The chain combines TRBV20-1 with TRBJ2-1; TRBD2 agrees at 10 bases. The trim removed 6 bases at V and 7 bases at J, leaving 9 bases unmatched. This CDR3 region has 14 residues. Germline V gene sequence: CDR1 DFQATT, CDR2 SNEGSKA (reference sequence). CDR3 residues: CSAPLSGGGNEQFF. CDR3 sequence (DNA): TGCAGTGCCCCCCTCAGCGGGGGGGGGAATGAGCAGTTCTTC.

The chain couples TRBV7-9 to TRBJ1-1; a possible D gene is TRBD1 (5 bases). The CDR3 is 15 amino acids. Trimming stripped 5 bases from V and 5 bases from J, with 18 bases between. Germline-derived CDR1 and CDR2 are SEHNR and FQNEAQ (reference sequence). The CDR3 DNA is TGTGCCAGCAGCACAAATCGCGGGGGAGGGACTGAAGCTTTCTTT. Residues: CASSTNRGGGTEAFF.

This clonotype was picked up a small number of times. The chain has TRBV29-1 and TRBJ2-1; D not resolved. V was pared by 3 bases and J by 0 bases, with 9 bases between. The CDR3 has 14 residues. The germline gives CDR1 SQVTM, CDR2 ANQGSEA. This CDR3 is CSVEGRSSYNEQFF. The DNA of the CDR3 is TGCAGCGTTGAGGGCAGAAGCTCCTACAATGAGCAGTTCTTC.

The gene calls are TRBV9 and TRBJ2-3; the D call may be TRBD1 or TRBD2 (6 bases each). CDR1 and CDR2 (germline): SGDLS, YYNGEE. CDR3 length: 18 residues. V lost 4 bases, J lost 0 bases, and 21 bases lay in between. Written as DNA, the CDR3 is TGTGCCAGCAGCTCTCGGAGGGGGTTCAGGTGGAGCACAGATACGCAGTATTTT. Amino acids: CASSSRRGFRWSTDTQYF.